Sequencing of this TCR beta chain was carried out in a study of response to subunit inactivated influenza vaccine. TCRdb analysed the RT-PCR reads with MiXCR anew, one entry per CDR3 protein. There are about 780,000 distinct CDR3 sequences in the sample; around 20% occur only once, and roughly a tenth lies in the top ten. There are many counts of this clonotype. Its antigen is still unknown. This CDR3 has 12 amino acids. The V gene lost 3 bases and the J gene lost 4 bases, with 6 bases spanning the gap. CDR1 is KGHSH and CDR2 is LQKENI in the germline V gene. Study findings and constraints: The authors suggested that every seasonal influenza vaccination recruits few new T cells.

The source of this sequence is a man aged 50-59 years who received an inactivated influenza vaccine. The chain uses TRBV18 and TRBJ1-1, with D maybe TRBD1 (6 bases). Sequences were derived from PBMCs from blood, sampled more than 4 days after vaccination. The CDR3 here is CASSPDSTEAFF. CDR3 coding DNA: TGTGCCAGCTCACCGGACAGCACTGAAGCTTTCTTT. The full variable domain, rest sourced from reference TRBV18 and TRBJ1-1, is NAGVMQNPRHLVRRRGQEARLRCSPMKGHSHVYWYRQLPEEGLKFMVYLQKENIIDESGMPKERFSAEFPKEGPSILRIQQVVRGDSAAYFCASSPDSTEAFFGQGTRLTVV.